This TCR beta chain was captured by sequencing in a study of breast tumors, draining lymph nodes, adjacent tissues. Samples came from axillary lymph nodes draining the breast cancer. One entry per CDR3 protein, called by TCRdb with MiXCR from the multiplex PCR reads. The data contain roughly 100,000 distinct CDR3 sequences, more than 25% of them singletons. CDR3 length: 15 residues. Per germline, CDR1 MNHNS and CDR2 SASEGT. V trimming: 4 bases; J trimming: 1 base; junction bases outside the gene matches: 4. This sequence joins TRBV6-1 and TRBJ1-1; 9 positions agree with TRBD1. The sequence derives from a female donor with breast cancer. Some clones in this sample may be carry-over from other donors' samples. Source material: axillary lymph node tissue. Here the CDR3 DNA reads TGTGCCAGCAGTGGATTGGGACAGGGGAACACTGAAGCTTTCTTT. It yields the protein CASSGLGQGNTEAFF.